The clone carrying this TCR beta chain was counted a few times. Co-extraction yielded RNA and DNA from around 18-30 mg of unsorted bulk tissue. Surgeons resected the patients' primary liver carcinomas. Constant-region priming of around 530 ng total RNA yielded TCR beta cDNA. For TCR beta, libraries were produced by three nested multiplex PCR rounds using slightly modified ARM-PCR. TRBV1-TRBV30 forward primers paired with a C-beta reverse primer drove the first two PCR rounds, about 10 cycles each. TCRdb ran MiXCR on the multiplex PCR reads and lists one entry per CDR3 protein. In the table there are roughly 55,000 distinct CDR3 sequences, roughly 70% of which are singletons. This specimen comes from a study of tumor-infiltrating lymphocytes in primary liver carcinoma. This CDR3 is 15 amino acids long. Germline CDR1 and CDR2: SGHAT and FQNNGV.

The TCR sequence derives from a man aged 35-49 years with primary liver carcinoma and hepatitis B virus infection. Sequenced input: liver tumor tissue from sampling region 2. Regarding subset: tumor region T2, inferior pole. The chain carries TRBV11-2 and TRBJ2-7; 9 bases align to TRBD1. The CDR3 protein is CANSLLWTGENEQYF. In DNA form, the CDR3 reads TGTGCAAACAGCTTACTATGGACAGGGGAAAACGAGCAGTACTTC.